This T cell receptor (beta chain) was sequenced during a study of cytomegalovirus exposure and HLA in healthy donors. This clone has just a few counts. Some clones are missing from TCRdb's copy, which holds only in-frame ones; the method was immunoSEQ multiplex PCR. The table records under 200,000 clones, about 90% of them present only once. V lost 7 bases, J lost 4 bases, and 2 bases stayed unmatched. In germline, CDR1 is SNHLY, CDR2 FYNNEI. The CDR3 covers 12 residues. The TCR was taken from a woman between 18 and 30 years old in good health and CMV-seropositive. The chain recombines TRBV2 with TRBJ2-5; 8 nucleotides match TRBD2. The material sequenced was PBMCs. CDR3 residues: CASIRGGETQYF. In DNA, the CDR3 is TGTGCCAGCATCCGGGGGGGAGAGACCCAGTACTTC.